The 8 T cell receptor beta chains listed next were all sequenced from one sample in a study of blood T cell repertoires in COVID-19. This table comes from immunoSEQ multiplex PCR, and its TCRdb copy is limited to in-frame clones, with some not included. This sample yields about 250,000 clones, of which 88% are seen a single time; roughly 6% belongs to the top ten. The sample taken for sequencing was peripheral blood. Receptors originate from a woman aged 30 to 39 with COVID-19, enrolled during active disease.

V and J are TRBV6-6 and TRBJ1-4, with 9 bases lining up with TRBD1. The CDR3 consists of 15 residues. The J segment lost 8 bases and the V segment lost 3 bases, leaving 7 bases of the junction unmatched. Germline V gene data show CDR1 as MNHNY and CDR2 as SVGAGI (reference sequence). DNA of the CDR3: TGTGCCAGCAGTTATACGACAGGGGGACGGGAAAAACTGTTTTTT. Protein sequence: CASSYTTGGREKLFF.

This clone was found once. The genes are TRBV4-3 and TRBJ1-2, with D tentatively TRBD1 (6 bases). The V end was cut by 3 bases, the J end by 2 bases, with 16 bases between. The CDR3 runs 16 residues. Per germline, CDR1 LGHNA and CDR2 YSLEER. In DNA, the CDR3 is TGCGCCAGCAGCCAGGATACACACAGGGAAAACTATGGCTACACCTTC. Protein: CASSQDTHRENYGYTF.

The gene calls are TRBV25-1 and TRBJ2-6; TRBD1 matches at 7 bases. Trimming cost V 6 bases and J 2 bases; bases outside gene matches: 10. Looked up from germline, CDR1 is MGHDK and CDR2 is SYGVNS. The CDR3 is made up of 17 amino acids. The CDR3 DNA reads TGTGCCAGCAGCCTGACAGGGTATTCCCCTGGGGCCAACGTCCTGACTTTC. This sequence encodes CASSLTGYSPGANVLTF.

This clone was detected many times. This rearrangement joins TRBV27 to TRBJ2-7, with D uncertain. Germline V CDR1 and CDR2: MNHEY, SMNVEV (reference sequence). The CDR3 runs to 14 residues. The V end lost 0 bases, the J end lost 3 bases, and 9 bases lay between the germline ends. CDR3 in amino acids: CASSLSGRNYEQYF. In DNA, the CDR3 is TGTGCCAGCAGTTTATCTGGCAGGAACTACGAGCAGTACTTC.

The chain employs TRBV5-4 and TRBJ1-6, with TRBD1 identical over 10 bases. This CDR3 comprises 14 residues. Losses at the gene ends were 4 bases for V and 7 bases for J; bases not matched to a gene: 2. Germline V gene sequence: CDR1 SGHNT, CDR2 YYREEE (reference sequence). CDR3 DNA: TGTGCCAGCAGCCCGGGACAGGGGAATTCACCCCTCCACTTT. Translating it yields CASSPGQGNSPLHF.

The genes are TRBV5-1 and TRBJ1-2; no clear D gene. The CDR3 spans 16 residues. Germline V gene lookup returns CDR1 SGHRS and CDR2 YFSETQ. Trimming shortened V by 4 bases and J by 6 bases, and 22 bases separated the two germline ends. CDR3 bases: TGCGCCAGCAGCGGAGGGTGGGGTGAGCGGGCAAATGGCTACACCTTC. It is translated as CASSGGWGERANGYTF.

About this clone itself: Additional DNA sequences in this sample encode the identical CDR3. The chain joins TRBV4-3 to TRBJ1-1; TRBD1 is a possible D gene (5 bases). CDR1 and CDR2 from the germline V gene are LGHNA and YSLEER. This CDR3 is built from 14 residues. V lost 0 bases to trimming and J lost 5 bases, with 10 bases between them. This chain's CDR3 is CASSQDRGGTEAFF. The CDR3 DNA follows: TGCGCCAGCAGCCAAGATCGTGGGGGGACTGAAGCTTTCTTT.

Only a few counts were recorded for this clone. J is TRBJ1-4 and V is TRBV4-2, with 7 nucleotides matching TRBD1. The ends lost 0 bases at V and 6 bases at J; junction bases unmatched: 7. The germline V gene encodes CDR1 LGHNA and CDR2 YNFKEQ. The CDR3 spans 16 residues. The CDR3 is CASSQDLRGRDEKLFF. As DNA, the CDR3 is TGTGCCAGCAGCCAAGACTTAAGGGGGCGAGATGAAAAACTGTTTTTT.